These 15 T cell receptor beta chains originate from one sample sequenced in a study of OX40 agonist ivuxolimab in advanced cancers. Libraries were prepared by immunoSEQ multiplex PCR; TCRdb keeps only in-frame clonotypes and omits some of them. Of about 73,000 clones in the sample, 80% to 95% were seen once. Sequencing was performed on CD4+ or CD8+ T cells sorted from blood, taken in a trial of the OX40 agonist ivuxolimab. Source of these receptors: an adult with an advanced solid tumor such as melanoma, head and neck, liver or kidney cancer.

The chain employs TRBV29-1 and TRBJ2-3, with TRBD2 matching 9 bases. Germline V lookup: CDR1 SQVTM, CDR2 ANQGSEA. This CDR3 comprises 14 residues. J gave up 5 bases and V 7 bases, and 10 bases lay outside the gene matches. In DNA form, the CDR3 reads TGCAGCGCTGCTTGGGCGGGAGGGATAGATACGCAGTATTTT. Translation: CSAAWAGGIDTQYF.

The rearrangement uses TRBV7-2 and TRBJ2-7; 10 bases are a match to TRBD2. The CDR3 totals 15 residues. Germline CDR1 reads SGHTA; CDR2 reads FQGNSA. V shed 2 bases and J 4 bases; nucleotides not matched to a gene: 5. CDR3 nucleotides: TGTGCCAGCAGCTTACAGGCTAGCGGGAGATACGAGCAGTACTTC. Its translation: CASSLQASGRYEQYF.

The genes are TRBV7-8 and TRBJ2-1; D is unresolved. The CDR3 totals 13 residues. Germline V gene data show CDR1 as SGHVS and CDR2 as FQNEAQ. The germline V and J ends were trimmed by 3 bases and 4 bases, with 7 bases remaining between them. The chain's CDR3 is CASSFEPYNEQFF. CDR3 bases: TGTGCCAGCAGCTTTGAACCTTACAATGAGCAGTTCTTC.

The chain employs TRBV7-2 and TRBJ2-2; 8 nucleotides agree with TRBD1. Germline-derived CDR1 and CDR2 are SGHTA and FQGNSA. The V gene end was trimmed by 6 bases and the J gene end by 7 bases; junction bases not matched to a gene: 10. The CDR3 is made up of 15 amino acids. CDR3 loop: CASRPGGQGGGELFF. CDR3 nucleotide sequence: TGTGCCAGCAGACCAGGAGGACAGGGTGGCGGGGAGCTGTTTTTT. Full variable domain (missing parts from reference TRBV7-2 and TRBJ2-2): GAGVSQSPSNKVTEKGKDVELRCDPISGHTALYWYRQSLGQGLEFLIYFQGNSAPDKSGLPSDRFSAERTGGSVSTLTIQRTQQEDSAVYLCASRPGGQGGGELFFGEGSRLTVL.

The rearrangement joins TRBV10-1 to TRBJ2-7; no definite D call. Germline V gene lookup returns CDR1 WNHNN and CDR2 SYGVQD (reference sequence). The CDR3 length is 12 residues. Trimming pared 6 bases from V and 3 bases from J, leaving 9 bases between. This CDR3 reads CASRLRDYEQYF. DNA of the CDR3: TGCGCCAGCAGACTAAGGGACTACGAGCAGTACTTC.

The chain employs TRBV12-5 and TRBJ1-1; a possible D gene is TRBD1 (6 bases). With 0 bases removed from V and 1 base from J, the gap between germline ends came to 9 bases. The CDR3 sequence is 15 residues long. Per germline, CDR1 LGHNT and CDR2 FRNRAP. CDR3 loop: CASGLVSGANTEAFF. The DNA for the CDR3 is TGTGCTAGTGGTTTGGTATCGGGGGCGAACACTGAAGCTTTCTTT.

The genes are TRBV7-6 and TRBJ2-7; no clear D. CDR1 and CDR2 from the germline V gene are SGHVS and FNYEAQ. The CDR3 is 15 residues long. Trimming shortened V by 1 base and J by 6 bases, and 16 bases separated the two germline ends. The CDR3 protein is CASSLGERSSGEQYF. CDR3 nucleotide sequence: TGTGCCAGCAGCTTAGGTGAAAGGAGCTCGGGCGAGCAGTACTTC.

The V call is TRBV7-3, the J call TRBJ2-3; D unresolved. The CDR3 sequence is 16 residues long. From germline, CDR1 is SGHTA and CDR2 FQGTGA. V lost 2 bases to trimming and J lost 6 bases, with 18 bases between them. CDR3 protein: CASSLSARATRDTQYF. The CDR3 region has the DNA TGTGCCAGCAGCTTATCGGCTAGAGCAACGAGGGATACGCAGTATTTT.

The rearrangement joins TRBV18 to TRBJ1-5; a possible D gene is TRBD1 (6 bases). CDR1 and CDR2 from the germline V gene are KGHSH and LQKENI. The CDR3 contains 15 residues. V was clipped by 1 base and J by 3 bases, with 10 bases between them. The CDR3 is CASSPQDRINQPQHF. CDR3 bases: TGTGCCAGCTCACCACAGGACAGAATCAATCAGCCCCAGCATTTT.

The V gene is TRBV7-2, the J gene TRBJ1-6; D is possibly TRBD1 (6 bases). The CDR3 spans 13 residues. Germline V CDR1 and CDR2: SGHTA, FQGNSA. Trimming removed 1 base at V and 9 bases at J, with 7 bases between. The chain's CDR3 is CASSLGGGSPLHF. The CDR3 DNA is TGTGCCAGCAGCTTAGGAGGGGGTTCACCCCTCCACTTT.

This clone was counted once. The rearrangement uses TRBV2 and TRBJ1-5, with TRBD1 as a possible D gene (5 bases). The V end was cut by 5 bases, the J end by 3 bases, with 8 bases between. Germline lookup yields CDR1 SNHLY and CDR2 FYNNEI. The CDR3 contains 13 residues. The chain's CDR3 is CASSRQINQPQHF. The CDR3 DNA sequence: TGTGCCAGCAGTCGACAGATCAATCAGCCCCAGCATTTT.

This CDR3 is CASSESRARGYTF. For the CDR3, the DNA is TGTGCCAGCAGTGAAAGCAGGGCCCGAGGCTACACCTTC. The chain links TRBV6-1 to TRBJ1-2; maybe TRBD1 (5 bases). In germline, CDR1 is MNHNS, CDR2 SASEGT. The CDR3 loop spans 13 amino acids. Trimming took off 2 bases at V and 8 bases at J, with 12 bases between the two ends.

This clone was seen more than once but under ten times. V gene TRBV29-1 combines with J gene TRBJ1-5; 7 nucleotides align to TRBD1. The germline CDR1 and CDR2 sequences are SQVTM and ANQGSEA. Germline trimming cut 7 bases from V and 4 bases from J; bases unmatched to any gene: 4. This CDR3 region has 12 residues. CDR3 loop: CSARQGNQPQHF. The CDR3 region has the DNA TGCAGCGCCAGACAGGGAAATCAGCCCCAGCATTTT.

The V call is TRBV6-1, the J call TRBJ2-1; D might be TRBD1 (6 bases). There are 13 residues in the CDR3. Trimming removed 7 bases at V and 11 bases at J, with 18 bases between. CDR1 and CDR2 (germline): MNHNS, SASEGT. The CDR3: CASNLRDTVKQFF. In nucleotides, the CDR3 is TGTGCCAGCAACCTCCGGGACACAGTCAAGCAGTTCTTC.

J is TRBJ2-7 and V is TRBV6-1; possible D gene TRBD1, 5 bases. Trimming took 3 bases from V and 0 from J, leaving 15 bases between them. Germline CDR1 reads MNHNS; CDR2 reads SASEGT. This CDR3 spans 16 amino acids. Written as DNA, the CDR3 is TGTGCCAGCAGTGATCCAGGGTCAGTTATCTCCTACGAGCAGTACTTC. As protein: CASSDPGSVISYEQYF.